Sequencing of this T cell receptor beta chain was carried out in a study of CD8+ T cells in alopecia areata. Study outcomes and limitations: Greater clonality was observed in lesional scalp samples, especially alopecia totalis/universalis, versus normal scalp. Compared with mice, patients displayed less clear TCR sharing, possibly for HLA-related reasons.

This CDR3 region has 14 residues. The V and J ends lost 0 bases and 2 bases respectively, with 8 bases between them. Germline CDR1 reads SGHNT; CDR2 reads YYREEE (reference sequence). It was cDNA, reverse transcribed from extracted RNA, that served as the sequencing template. Profiling relied on immunoSEQ multiplex PCR, and the TCRdb table lists in-frame clones only, not all of them. The sample lists 200,000 or so clones; just over 55% were seen once. About this clone: Its antigen is unidentified.

The chain links TRBV5-4 to TRBJ2-5; D is ambiguous. The receptor comes from a human donor in good health. Sequenced: CD8+ T cells sorted from blood. The CDR3 loop is CASSLELAQETQYF. CDR3 sequence (DNA): TGTGCCAGCAGCTTGGAGCTGGCACAAGAGACCCAGTACTTC.